The clone carrying this T cell receptor (beta chain) was counted between two and nine times. What it binds is unknown. TCRdb re-called the RT-PCR reads through MiXCR, storing one row per CDR3 protein. Here the sample spans about 800,000 distinct CDR3 sequences, 21% being singletons. The sample comes from a study of response to subunit inactivated influenza vaccine. Whole-study results and caveats: Authors suggested each seasonal flu vaccination may recruit only limited numbers of new T cells.

The CDR3 is made up of 15 amino acids. The J segment lost 2 bases and the V segment lost 3 bases, leaving 5 bases of the junction unmatched. The input for sequencing was PBMCs from blood, taken about 5 days after vaccination. The gene calls are TRBV12-3 or TRBV12-4 and TRBJ2-7; 9 bases match TRBD2. The sequence derives from a man between 45 and 60 years old who received an inactivated influenza vaccine. DNA for the CDR3: TGTGCCAGCAGTTTGACGGCTAGCGGGGCCTACGAGCAGTACTTC. Protein product: CASSLTASGAYEQYF.